Listed below are T cell receptor beta chains from one sample, sequenced in a study of blood T cell repertoires in COVID-19. TCRdb's table, derived via immunoSEQ multiplex PCR, lists solely in-frame clones and lacks some. This sample has fewer than 700,000 clones; 85% to 90% occur once, and the top ten carry around 8%. The sequenced sample consisted of peripheral blood. The source of these receptors is a woman in her forties or fifties with COVID-19, enrolled during active disease. Each CDR3 is given with its conserved first and last residue. A D gene is named only where the DNA matches it firmly. The size field is filled for only some rows; it gives once, few, many or a size class.

clone size	V gene	D gene	CDR3 length	J gene	CDR3 DNA	CDR3 protein
.	TRBV29-1	.	11	TRBJ1-2	TGCAGTGCTACAGGGCTCTATGGCTACACCTTC	CSATGLYGYTF
.	TRBV30	.	14	TRBJ2-1	TGTGCCTGGACTGGCGGAAGCTCCTACAATGAGCAGTTCTTC	CAWTGGSSYNEQFF
.	TRBV11-2	.	14	TRBJ1-2	TGTGCCAGCAGCCCTGGACAGACTATCTATGGCTACACCTTC	CASSPGQTIYGYTF
.	TRBV24-1	TRBD1	16	TRBJ2-2	TGTGCCACCAGTGACCCGACCGGGACAGACACCGGGGAGCTGTTTTTT	CATSDPTGTDTGELFF
once	TRBV2	.	15	TRBJ1-5	TGTGCCAGCAGTGAACGGGGGGGACCCAATCAGCCCCAGCATTTT	CASSERGGPNQPQHF
.	TRBV7-9	.	13	TRBJ1-2	TGTGCCAGCAGCGAGGCGGGGGTCTTAGGCTACACCTTC	CASSEAGVLGYTF
once	TRBV12-1	.	18	TRBJ1-5	TGTGCCAGCAGCTTTGGGGACAGGGCCGCTAAGGGGAATCAGCCCCAGCATTTT	CASSFGDRAAKGNQPQHF
.	TRBV10-2	.	12	TRBJ2-7	TGCGCCAGCAGTGTTTTGCAGCAGGGGCAGTACTTC	CASSVLQQGQYF
.	TRBV2	TRBD1	19	TRBJ1-2	TGTGCCAGCAGGGACCTTCAGGGGGCGCACGGTCCAGCTAACTATGGCTACACCTTC	CASRDLQGAHGPANYGYTF
.	TRBV3-1/TRBV3-2	TRBD2	17	TRBJ2-3	TGTGCCAGCAGCCAAGCTGGACTAGGGCGGGGGGTAGATACGCAGTATTTT	CASSQAGLGRGVDTQYF
.	TRBV7-3	TRBD1	15	TRBJ1-6	TGTGCCAGCAGTCCTAACCGGGACAGGGGCTCACCCCTCCACTTT	CASSPNRDRGSPLHF
once	TRBV7-3	TRBD1	16	TRBJ2-3	TGTGCCAGCAGCCCACAGGGGGCGGGGGCAACAGATACGCAGTATTTT	CASSPQGAGATDTQYF
.	TRBV6-1	.	14	TRBJ1-2	TGTGCCAGCAGCCCCGGGGGGGCTAACTATGGCTACACCTTC	CASSPGGANYGYTF
.	TRBV28	.	12	TRBJ1-2	TGTGCCAGCAGTTTAACAATCTATGGCTACACCTTC	CASSLTIYGYTF
.	TRBV24-1	TRBD1	13	TRBJ2-5	TGTGCCACCAGTGATACAGGGGTAGAGACCCAGTACTTC	CATSDTGVETQYF
.	TRBV4-2	TRBD1	15	TRBJ1-5	TGTGCCAGCAGCCAATACAGGGGAAGCAATCAGCCCCAGCATTTT	CASSQYRGSNQPQHF
.	TRBV5-1	.	13	TRBJ1-1	TGCGCCAGCAAGGCAGGGCAGAACACTGAAGCTTTCTTT	CASKAGQNTEAFF
.	TRBV5-1	TRBD2	15	TRBJ2-1	TGCGCCAGCAGCTTTGGACTAGCGGGGTTGAATGAGCAGTTCTTC	CASSFGLAGLNEQFF
.	TRBV6-5	.	13	TRBJ1-1	TGTGCCAGCAGTCTAGAGATGAACACTGAAGCTTTCTTT	CASSLEMNTEAFF
once	TRBV5-1	.	13	TRBJ2-1	TGCGCCAGCAGCGAGCCCCACTACAATGAGCAGTTCTTC	CASSEPHYNEQFF
.	TRBV6-6	TRBD1	15	TRBJ1-2	TGTGCCAGCAGGATCCGGGACAGGGGGATTTGGGGCTACACCTTC	CASRIRDRGIWGYTF
.	TRBV11-3	TRBD1	15	TRBJ2-3	TGTGCCAGCAGCTTAGGAGGGACAGAGACAGATACGCAGTATTTT	CASSLGGTETDTQYF
.	TRBV6-6	.	14	TRBJ1-4	TGTGCCAGCAGCCCTCCGGGGGCTAATGAAAAACTGTTTTTT	CASSPPGANEKLFF
.	TRBV18	.	16	TRBJ2-2	TGTGCCAGCTCATCTCGACAGGGAGGGAACACCGGGGAGCTGTTTTTT	CASSSRQGGNTGELFF
.	TRBV28	.	15	TRBJ1-2	TGTGCCAGCAGCCCAACCGGGGACATGGGCTACGGCTACACCTTC	CASSPTGDMGYGYTF
.	TRBV24-1	TRBD1	13	TRBJ1-1	TGTGCCACCTCGGACAGGCAGAACACTGAAGCTTTCTTT	CATSDRQNTEAFF
.	TRBV30	.	14	TRBJ2-2	TGTGCCTGGACAAGCCTCGCGAACACCGGGGAGCTGTTTTTT	CAWTSLANTGELFF
.	TRBV2	TRBD1	16	TRBJ1-5	TGTGCCAGCAGTTCTCTTTCGACAGGGCAAATTGAGCCCCAGCATTTT	CASSSLSTGQIEPQHF
.	TRBV30	.	17	TRBJ2-6	TGTGCCTGGATAAGAGGGATTCTGGGATCTGGGGCCAACGTCCTGACTTTC	CAWIRGILGSGANVLTF
.	TRBV7-2	.	14	TRBJ1-1	TGTGCCAGCAGCTTGGGCAGGGGCAACACTGAAGCTTTCTTT	CASSLGRGNTEAFF
.	TRBV30	TRBD2	14	TRBJ2-1	TGTGCCTGGAGTGTGGGACTAGCGGTAAATGAGCAGTTCTTC	CAWSVGLAVNEQFF
.	TRBV5-1	TRBD1	14	TRBJ1-1	TGCGCCAGCAGCTCCCGGGACAGAAACGCTGAAGCTTTCTTT	CASSSRDRNAEAFF
.	TRBV5-6	.	16	TRBJ1-3	TGTGCCAGCAGCCGCGAGTGGGGGAGGGTCGGAAACACCATATATTTT	CASSREWGRVGNTIYF
.	TRBV5-1	.	15	TRBJ1-2	TGCGCCAGCAGCTTGGGTCGGAGGCCGGACTATGGCTACACCTTC	CASSLGRRPDYGYTF
.	TRBV11-3	TRBD2	14	TRBJ2-3	TGTGCCAGCGCACTAGCGGGTGACACAGATACGCAGTATTTT	CASALAGDTDTQYF
.	TRBV5-4	.	14	TRBJ1-1	TGTGCCAGCAGCCAGGAGGAGGGTTGGACTGAAGCTTTCTTT	CASSQEEGWTEAFF
.	TRBV18	.	16	TRBJ2-3	TGTGCCAGCTCACCATCCGGCAGGGGTGGCACAGATACGCAGTATTTT	CASSPSGRGGTDTQYF
.	TRBV27	TRBD1	14	TRBJ1-5	TGTGCCAGCAGTATACAGGGGAAGGCTCAGCCCCAGCATTTT	CASSIQGKAQPQHF
.	TRBV5-3	.	16	TRBJ1-4	TGTGCCAGAAGCGAAACGAGGCAGCTCACTAATGAAAAACTGTTTTTT	CARSETRQLTNEKLFF
.	TRBV5-1	TRBD1	15	TRBJ2-1	TGCGCCAGCAGCTTGGACAGGGGCTCCTACAATGAGCAGTTCTTC	CASSLDRGSYNEQFF
few	TRBV6-6	TRBD1	13	TRBJ1-5	TGTGCCAGCACCGACAGGGTCAATCAGCCCCAGCATTTT	CASTDRVNQPQHF
.	TRBV28	.	12	TRBJ1-2	TGTGCCACCATGACGGTTCGGGGGGGCTACACCTTC	CATMTVRGGYTF
.	TRBV3-1/TRBV3-2	.	15	TRBJ2-3	TGTGCCAGCAGCCAAGATACAGGGAAGACAGATACGCAGTATTTT	CASSQDTGKTDTQYF
few	TRBV14	.	14	TRBJ1-1	TGTGCCAGCCGGAGACTGGTGGTGGACACTGAAGCTTTCTTT	CASRRLVVDTEAFF
once	TRBV5-1	TRBD1	14	TRBJ1-1	TGCGCCAGCAGCGACACAGGGGGGAGCGCTGAAGCTTTCTTT	CASSDTGGSAEAFF
.	TRBV5-1	.	17	TRBJ2-1	TGCGCCAGCAGCCGGGACCCCCTAGCGCGTCTCGACAATGAGCAGTTCTTC	CASSRDPLARLDNEQFF
.	TRBV6-5	TRBD1	13	TRBJ1-1	TGTGCCAGCAGGCAGGGGGTGGGCACTGAAGCTTTCTTT	CASRQGVGTEAFF
few	TRBV30	.	12	TRBJ1-5	TGTGCCTGGAGTGCCCCTAACGGGCCCCAGCATTTT	CAWSAPNGPQHF